The T cell receptor beta chain described here comes from a study of beta chain features in type 1 diabetes. CDR3 length: 15 residues. Per germline, CDR1 SGHRS and CDR2 YFSETQ. The trim removed 0 bases at V and 9 bases at J, leaving 11 bases unmatched. Study conclusions and caveats: People with Type 1 diabetes carried modestly yet significantly shorter TCRB CDR3s in all four CD4+ subsets. High-TCR-expressing cells could be over-represented by cDNA sequencing. PCR might favor shorter templates, equally in patients and controls.

This clone came up a few times. Its antigen remains unknown. A sort by CD45RO/CCR7/CD25/CD127/CD95/CD27 yielded CD4+ naive, central memory, regulatory and stem cell-like memory cells. The isolated RNA, all of it, was reverse transcribed, so expressed TCRB transcripts were what got sequenced. Produced via immunoSEQ multiplex PCR; TCRdb's table is partial and in-frame only. The table shows roughly 340,000 clones, with over 10% occurring only once. This TCR derives from a woman aged 18 to 35 with type 1 diabetes. This chain connects TRBV5-1 to TRBJ2-7; 8 bases agree with TRBD1. Input material: naive CD4+ T cells from blood. The CDR3 protein is CASSLVRGQGVAQYF. The CDR3, as DNA: TGCGCCAGCAGCTTGGTCCGAGGACAGGGAGTTGCGCAGTACTTC.